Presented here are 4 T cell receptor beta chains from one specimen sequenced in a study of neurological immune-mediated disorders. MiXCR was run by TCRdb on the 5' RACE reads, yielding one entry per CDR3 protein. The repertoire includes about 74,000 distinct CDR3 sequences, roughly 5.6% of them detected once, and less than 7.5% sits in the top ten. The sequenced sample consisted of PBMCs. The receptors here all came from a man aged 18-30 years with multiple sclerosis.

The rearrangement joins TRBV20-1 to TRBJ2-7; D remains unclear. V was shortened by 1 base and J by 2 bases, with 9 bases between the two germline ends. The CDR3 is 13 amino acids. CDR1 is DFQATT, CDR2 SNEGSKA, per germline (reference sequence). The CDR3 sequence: CSARGSLAYEQYF. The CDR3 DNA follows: TGCAGTGCTAGAGGAAGTTTGGCCTACGAGCAGTACTTC.

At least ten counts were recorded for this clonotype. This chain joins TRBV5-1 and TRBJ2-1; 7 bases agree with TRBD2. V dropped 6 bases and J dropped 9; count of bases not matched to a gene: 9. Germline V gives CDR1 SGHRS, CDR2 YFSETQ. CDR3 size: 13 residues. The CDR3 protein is CASNPLGEGEQFF. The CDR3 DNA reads TGCGCCAGCAACCCCTTGGGGGAGGGTGAGCAGTTCTTC.

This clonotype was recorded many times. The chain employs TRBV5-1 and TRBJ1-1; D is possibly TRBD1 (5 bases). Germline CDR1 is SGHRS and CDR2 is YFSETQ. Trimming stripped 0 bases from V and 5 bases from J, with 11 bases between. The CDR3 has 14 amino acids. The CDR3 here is CASSLEAWGTEAFF. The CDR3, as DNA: TGCGCCAGCAGCTTGGAAGCCTGGGGGACTGAAGCTTTCTTT.

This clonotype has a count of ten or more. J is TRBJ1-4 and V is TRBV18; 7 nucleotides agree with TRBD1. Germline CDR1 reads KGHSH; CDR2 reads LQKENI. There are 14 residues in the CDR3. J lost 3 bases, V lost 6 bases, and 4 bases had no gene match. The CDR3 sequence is CASSTGSANEKLFF. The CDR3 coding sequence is TGTGCCAGCTCGACAGGGTCCGCTAATGAAAAACTGTTTTTT.